This paragraph covers one T cell receptor (beta chain) sequence. The table came from immunoSEQ multiplex PCR; TCRdb's copy has only in-frame clones and leaves some out. The sample carries about 210,000 clones, over 60% recorded once. The CDR3 is 16 residues long. The V gene end was trimmed by 6 bases and the J gene end by 4 bases; junction bases not matched to a gene: 10. Germline V gene lookup returns CDR1 SGHTS and CDR2 YDEGEE. The sample belongs to a study of blood T cell repertoires in COVID-19. The chain combines TRBV5-8 with TRBJ2-2; 9 positions match TRBD2. The material sequenced was peripheral blood. The TCR was taken from a woman in her 70s with acute or convalescent COVID-19. The CDR3 DNA is TGTGCCAGCACGAGGCGGGGGGGCCTGGGCACCGGGGAGCTGTTTTTT. The encoded protein is CASTRRGGLGTGELFF. Combining the CDR3 with reference TRBV5-8 and TRBJ2-2 gives the whole variable domain EAGVTQSPTHLIKTRGQQATLRCSPISGHTSVYWYQQALGLGLQFLLWYDEGEERNRGNFPPRFSGRQFPNYSSELNVNALELEDSALYLCASTRRGGLGTGELFFGEGSRLTVL.